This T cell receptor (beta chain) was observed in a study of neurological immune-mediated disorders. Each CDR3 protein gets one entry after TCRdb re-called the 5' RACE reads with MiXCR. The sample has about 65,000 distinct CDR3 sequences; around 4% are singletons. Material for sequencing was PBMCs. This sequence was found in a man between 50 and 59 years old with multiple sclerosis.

The CDR3 region has the DNA TGCAGTGCTAGTTCCCGGGAGACCCAGTACTTC. Encoded protein: CSASSRETQYF. This chain joins TRBV20-1 and TRBJ2-5; D uncertain. V lost 3 bases and J lost 5, with 7 bases in between. The V gene's germline CDR1 is DFQATT and CDR2 SNEGSKA (reference sequence). The CDR3 spans 11 residues.